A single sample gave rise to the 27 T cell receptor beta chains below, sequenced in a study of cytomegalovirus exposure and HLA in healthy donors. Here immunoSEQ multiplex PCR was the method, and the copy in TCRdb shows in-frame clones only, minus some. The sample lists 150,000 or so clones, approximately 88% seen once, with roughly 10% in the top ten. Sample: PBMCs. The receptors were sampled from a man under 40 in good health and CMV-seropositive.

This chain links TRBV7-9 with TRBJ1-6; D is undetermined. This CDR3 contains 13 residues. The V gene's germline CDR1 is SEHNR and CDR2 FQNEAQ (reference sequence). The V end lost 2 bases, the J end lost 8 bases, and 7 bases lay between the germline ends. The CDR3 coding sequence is TGTGCCAGCAGCTTAAGAGAGGATTCACCCCTCCACTTT. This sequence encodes CASSLREDSPLHF.

The chain's CDR3 is CASSESGGAYNEQFF. CDR3 bases: TGTGCCAGCAGTGAGAGCGGGGGGGCCTACAATGAGCAGTTCTTC. The V gene is TRBV9, the J gene TRBJ2-1; 10 bases align to TRBD2. Trimming took 5 bases from V and 2 from J; bases not matched to a gene: 4. Germline V gene lookup returns CDR1 SGDLS and CDR2 YYNGEE. The CDR3 length is 15 residues. The full variable domain, with the rest looked up from reference TRBV9 and TRBJ2-1, is DSGVTQTPKHLITATGQRVTLRCSPRSGDLSVYWYQQSLDQGLQFLIQYYNGEERAKGNILERFSAQQFPDLHSELNLSSLELGDSALYFCASSESGGAYNEQFFGPGTRLTVL.

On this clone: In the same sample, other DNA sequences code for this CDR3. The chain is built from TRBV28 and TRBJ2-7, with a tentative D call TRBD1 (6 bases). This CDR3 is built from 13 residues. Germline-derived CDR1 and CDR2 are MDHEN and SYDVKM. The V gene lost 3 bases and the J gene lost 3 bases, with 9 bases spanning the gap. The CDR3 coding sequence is TGTGCCAGCAGTTTGCCAGGGGACTACGAGCAGTACTTC. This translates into CASSLPGDYEQYF.

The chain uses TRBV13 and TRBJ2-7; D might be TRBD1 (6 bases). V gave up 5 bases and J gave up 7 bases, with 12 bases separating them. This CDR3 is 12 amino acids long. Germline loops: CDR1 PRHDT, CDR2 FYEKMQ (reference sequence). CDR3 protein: CASSEQGREQYF. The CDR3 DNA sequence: TGTGCCAGCAGCGAACAGGGTAGGGAGCAGTACTTC.

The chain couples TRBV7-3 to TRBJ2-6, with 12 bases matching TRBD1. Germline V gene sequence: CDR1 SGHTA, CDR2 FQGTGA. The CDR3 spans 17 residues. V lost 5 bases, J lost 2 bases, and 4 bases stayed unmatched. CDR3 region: CASSQGQGAAGANVLTF. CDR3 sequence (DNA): TGTGCCAGCAGCCAGGGACAGGGGGCGGCTGGGGCCAACGTCCTGACTTTC.

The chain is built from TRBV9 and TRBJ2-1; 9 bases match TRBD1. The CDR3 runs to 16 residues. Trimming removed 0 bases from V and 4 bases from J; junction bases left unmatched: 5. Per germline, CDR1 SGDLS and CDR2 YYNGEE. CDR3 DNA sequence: TGTGCCAGCAGCGTAGGCGGGACAGGGATGTACAATGAGCAGTTCTTC. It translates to CASSVGGTGMYNEQFF.

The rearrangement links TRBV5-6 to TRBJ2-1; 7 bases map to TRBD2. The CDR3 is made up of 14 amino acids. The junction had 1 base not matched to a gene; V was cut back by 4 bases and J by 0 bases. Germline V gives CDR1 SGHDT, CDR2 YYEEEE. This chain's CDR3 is CASSIAGSYNEQFF. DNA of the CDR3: TGTGCCAGCAGCATAGCGGGCTCCTACAATGAGCAGTTCTTC.

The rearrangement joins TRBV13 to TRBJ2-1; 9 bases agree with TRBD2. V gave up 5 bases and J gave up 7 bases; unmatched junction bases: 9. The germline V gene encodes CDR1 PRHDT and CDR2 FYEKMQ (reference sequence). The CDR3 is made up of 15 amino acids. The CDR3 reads CASSPSSGERNEQFF. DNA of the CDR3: TGTGCCAGCAGCCCTTCTAGCGGGGAGAGGAATGAGCAGTTCTTC.

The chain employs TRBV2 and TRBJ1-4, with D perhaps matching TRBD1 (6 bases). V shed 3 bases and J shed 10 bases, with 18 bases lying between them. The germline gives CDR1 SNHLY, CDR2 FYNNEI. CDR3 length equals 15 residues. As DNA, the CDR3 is TGTGCCAGCAGTGATGGACAGTCGCCTGGGGGAAAACTGTTTTTT. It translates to CASSDGQSPGGKLFF.

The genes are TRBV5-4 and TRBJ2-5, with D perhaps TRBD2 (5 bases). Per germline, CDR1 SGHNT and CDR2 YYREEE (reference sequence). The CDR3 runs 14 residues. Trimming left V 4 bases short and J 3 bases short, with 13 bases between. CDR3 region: CASSPERSEETQYF. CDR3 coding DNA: TGTGCCAGCAGCCCCGAGCGGAGCGAAGAGACCCAGTACTTC. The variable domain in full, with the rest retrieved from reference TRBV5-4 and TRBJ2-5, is ETGVTQSPTHLIKTRGQQVTLRCSSQSGHNTVSWYQQALGQGPQFIFQYYREEENGRGNFPPRFSGLQFPNYSSELNVNALELDDSALYLCASSPERSEETQYFGPGTRLLVL.

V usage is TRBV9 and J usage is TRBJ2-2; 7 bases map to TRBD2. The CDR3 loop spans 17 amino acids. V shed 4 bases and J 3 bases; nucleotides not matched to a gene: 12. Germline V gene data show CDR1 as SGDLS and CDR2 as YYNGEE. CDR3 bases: TGTGCCAGCAGCTTGGGCGGGGGATTGGTTGACACCGGGGAGCTGTTTTTT. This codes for CASSLGGGLVDTGELFF.

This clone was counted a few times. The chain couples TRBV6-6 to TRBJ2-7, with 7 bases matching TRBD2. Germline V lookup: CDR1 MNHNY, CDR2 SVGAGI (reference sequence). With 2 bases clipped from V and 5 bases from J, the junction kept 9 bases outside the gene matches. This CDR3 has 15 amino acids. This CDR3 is CASSYPGGGRDEQYF. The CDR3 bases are TGTGCCAGCAGTTACCCGGGCGGGGGTCGCGACGAGCAGTACTTC.

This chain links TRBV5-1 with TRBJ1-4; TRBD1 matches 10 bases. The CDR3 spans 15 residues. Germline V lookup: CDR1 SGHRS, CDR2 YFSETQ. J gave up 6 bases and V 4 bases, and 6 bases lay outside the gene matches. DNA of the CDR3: TGCGCCAGCAGCCCGGAGGGACAGGGGTATGAAAAACTGTTTTTT. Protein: CASSPEGQGYEKLFF. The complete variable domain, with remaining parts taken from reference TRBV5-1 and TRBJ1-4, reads KAGVTQTPRYLIKTRGQQVTLSCSPISGHRSVSWYQQTPGQGLQFLFEYFSETQRNKGNFPGRFSGRQFSNSRSEMNVSTLELGDSALYLCASSPEGQGYEKLFFGSGTQLSVL.

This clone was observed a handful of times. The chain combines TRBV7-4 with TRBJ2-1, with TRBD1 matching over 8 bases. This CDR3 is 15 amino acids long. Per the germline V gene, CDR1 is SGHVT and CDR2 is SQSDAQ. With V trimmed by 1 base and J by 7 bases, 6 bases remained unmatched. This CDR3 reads CASSLGGRTGNEQFF. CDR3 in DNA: TGTGCCAGCAGCTTAGGAGGCCGGACAGGGAATGAGCAGTTCTTC.

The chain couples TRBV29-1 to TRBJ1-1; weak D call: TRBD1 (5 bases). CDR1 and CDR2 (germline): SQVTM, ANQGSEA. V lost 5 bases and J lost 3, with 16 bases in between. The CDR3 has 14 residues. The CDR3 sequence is CSVSGAAGDTEAFF. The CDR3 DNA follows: TGCAGCGTTAGTGGGGCCGCGGGGGACACTGAAGCTTTCTTT.

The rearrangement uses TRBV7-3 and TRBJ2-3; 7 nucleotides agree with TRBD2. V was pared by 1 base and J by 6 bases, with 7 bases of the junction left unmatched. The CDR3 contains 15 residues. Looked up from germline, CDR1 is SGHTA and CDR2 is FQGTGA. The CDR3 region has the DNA TGTGCCAGCAGCTTAATTGGGGGGGTCACGGATACGCAGTATTTT. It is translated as CASSLIGGVTDTQYF.

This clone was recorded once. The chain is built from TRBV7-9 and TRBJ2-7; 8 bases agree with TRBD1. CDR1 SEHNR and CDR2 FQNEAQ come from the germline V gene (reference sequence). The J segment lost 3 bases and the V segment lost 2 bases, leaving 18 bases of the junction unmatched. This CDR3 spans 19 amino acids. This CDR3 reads CASSLPAAGTGGGGYEQYF. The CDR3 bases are TGTGCCAGCAGCTTACCCGCGGCCGGGACAGGTGGTGGAGGCTACGAGCAGTACTTC. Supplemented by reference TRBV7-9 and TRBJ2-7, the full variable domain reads DTGVSQNPRHKITKRGQNVTFRCDPISEHNRLYWYRQTLGQGPEFLTYFQNEAQLEKSRLLSDRFSAERPKGSFSTLEIQRTEQGDSAMYLCASSLPAAGTGGGGYEQYFGPGTRLTVT.

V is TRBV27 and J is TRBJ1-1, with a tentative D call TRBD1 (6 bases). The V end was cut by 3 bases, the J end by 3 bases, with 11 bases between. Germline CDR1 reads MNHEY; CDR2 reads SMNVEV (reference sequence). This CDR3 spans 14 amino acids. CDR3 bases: TGTGCCAGCAGTTTCAAAGGGGGTCACACTGAAGCTTTCTTT. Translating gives CASSFKGGHTEAFF.

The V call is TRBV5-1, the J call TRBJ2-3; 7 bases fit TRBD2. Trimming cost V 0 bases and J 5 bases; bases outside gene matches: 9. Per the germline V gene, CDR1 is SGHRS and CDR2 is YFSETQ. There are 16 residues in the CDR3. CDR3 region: CASSLEGRERIDTQYF. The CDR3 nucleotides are TGCGCCAGCAGCTTGGAAGGGCGGGAGAGGATAGATACGCAGTATTTT.

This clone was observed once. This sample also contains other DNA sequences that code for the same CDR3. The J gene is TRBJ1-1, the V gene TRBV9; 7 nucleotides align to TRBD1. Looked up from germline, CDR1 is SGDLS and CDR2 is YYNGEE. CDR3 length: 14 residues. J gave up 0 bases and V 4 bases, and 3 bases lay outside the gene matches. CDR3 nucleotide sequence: TGTGCCAGCAGCCCGACAGGGATGAACACTGAAGCTTTCTTT. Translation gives CASSPTGMNTEAFF.

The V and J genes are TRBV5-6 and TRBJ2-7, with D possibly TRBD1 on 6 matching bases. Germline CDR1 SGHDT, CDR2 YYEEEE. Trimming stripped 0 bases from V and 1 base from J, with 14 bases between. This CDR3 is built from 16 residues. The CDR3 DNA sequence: TGTGCCAGCAGCTTGGGACCGGGACAACCATCCTACGAGCAGTACTTC. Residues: CASSLGPGQPSYEQYF.

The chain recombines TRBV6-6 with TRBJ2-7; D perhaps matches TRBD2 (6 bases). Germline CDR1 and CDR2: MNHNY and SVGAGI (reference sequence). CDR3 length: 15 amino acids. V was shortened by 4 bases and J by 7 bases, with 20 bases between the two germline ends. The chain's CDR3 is CASSFLAGTLEEQYF. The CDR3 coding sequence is TGTGCCAGCAGTTTCTTGGCAGGGACTTTGGAAGAGCAGTACTTC.

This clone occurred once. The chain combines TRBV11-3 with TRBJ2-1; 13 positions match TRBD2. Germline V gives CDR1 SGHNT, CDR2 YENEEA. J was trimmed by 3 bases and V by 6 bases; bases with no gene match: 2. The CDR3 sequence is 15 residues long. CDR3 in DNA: TGTGCCAGCAGTGGGACTAGCGGGGACTACAATGAGCAGTTCTTC. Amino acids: CASSGTSGDYNEQFF.

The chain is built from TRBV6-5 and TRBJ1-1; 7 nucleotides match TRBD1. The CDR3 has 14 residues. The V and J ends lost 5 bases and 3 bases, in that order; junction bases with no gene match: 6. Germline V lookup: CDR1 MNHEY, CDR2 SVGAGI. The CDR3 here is CASSRGQVDTEAFF. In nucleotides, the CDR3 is TGTGCCAGCAGTCGAGGACAGGTGGACACTGAAGCTTTCTTT.

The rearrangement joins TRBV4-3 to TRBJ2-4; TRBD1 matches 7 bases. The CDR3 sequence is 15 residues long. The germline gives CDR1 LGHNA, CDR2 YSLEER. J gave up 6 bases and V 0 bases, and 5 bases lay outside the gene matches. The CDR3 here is CASSQDSGGRNIQYF. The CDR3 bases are TGCGCCAGCAGCCAAGACTCAGGGGGTAGAAACATTCAGTACTTC.

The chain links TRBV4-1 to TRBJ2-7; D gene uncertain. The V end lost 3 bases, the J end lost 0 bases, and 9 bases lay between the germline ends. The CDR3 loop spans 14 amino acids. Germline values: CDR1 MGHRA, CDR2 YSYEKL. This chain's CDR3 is CASSHPADSYEQYF. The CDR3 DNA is TGCGCCAGCAGCCATCCGGCGGACTCCTACGAGCAGTACTTC.

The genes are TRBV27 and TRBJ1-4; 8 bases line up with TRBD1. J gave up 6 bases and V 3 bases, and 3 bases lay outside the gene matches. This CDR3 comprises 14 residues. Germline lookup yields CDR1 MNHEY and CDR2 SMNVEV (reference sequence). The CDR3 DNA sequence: TGTGCCAGCAGTTTTGGACAGGGATATGAAAAACTGTTTTTT. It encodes CASSFGQGYEKLFF.